This T cell receptor beta chain was obtained from a study of T cell clusters in autoimmune cytopenias. Study at large: A median of around 50,000 TRB reads per sample yielded a median around 2,000 distinct clonotypes.

Findings and caveats of the study: TRB repertoire shifts in secondary cytopenia and chronic lymphocytic leukemia mostly reflected lymphoma, not autoimmunity.

Germline loops: CDR1 DFQATT, CDR2 SNEGSKA (reference sequence). The CDR3 is 14 residues long. TRB was amplified by touch-down multiplex PCR, primer pools A and B combined. TCRdb re-called the multiplex PCR reads, yielding one record per CDR3 amino acid sequence without DNA. The ten most abundant clones cover 3% to 4% of a sample with about 3,500 distinct CDR3 sequences. Frequency places this clonotype as medium-sized. The antigen is undetermined. Each sample's input was about 250 ng genomic DNA, some 40,000 genome equivalents. This chain connects TRBV20-1 to TRBJ2-7; absent DNA, TCRdb's TRBD1 call cannot be checked. Sequencing input: peripheral blood. The origin of this receptor is a human donor with an autoimmune cytopenia or autoimmune hepatitis (not recorded which). The CDR3 sequence: CSASRETRTYEQYF.